The 9 T cell receptor beta chains presented below share a single source sample, sequenced in a study of blood T cell repertoires in COVID-19. Some clones are missing from TCRdb's copy, which holds only in-frame ones; the method was immunoSEQ multiplex PCR. Here the sample spans a few hundred thousand clones, about 91% being singletons. Sequenced sample: peripheral blood. These receptors all come from a woman aged 55-69 years with acute or convalescent COVID-19.

The rearrangement uses TRBV28 and TRBJ1-1, with a weak D call TRBD1 (6 bases). Germline values: CDR1 MDHEN, CDR2 SYDVKM. The CDR3 extends over 13 amino acids. Trimming took off 5 bases at V and 2 bases at J, with 9 bases between the two ends. The CDR3 DNA reads TGTGCCAGCAGTCCAGGGGAAAACACTGAAGCTTTCTTT. It yields the protein CASSPGENTEAFF.

This clone was observed once. V and J are TRBV6-6 and TRBJ2-7, with D possibly TRBD1 on 6 matching bases. The germline gives CDR1 MNHNY, CDR2 SVGAGI (reference sequence). V shed 5 bases and J shed 3 bases, with 11 bases lying between them. The CDR3 has 13 residues. CDR3 DNA sequence: TGTGCCAGCAGTCAGGGGCTAATCTACGAGCAGTACTTC. Residues: CASSQGLIYEQYF.

The chain joins TRBV18 to TRBJ2-7; TRBD1 aligns across 7 bases. The trim removed 5 bases at V and 0 bases at J, leaving 10 bases unmatched. Germline V gene data show CDR1 as KGHSH and CDR2 as LQKENI. This CDR3 comprises 16 residues. CDR3 in DNA: TGTGCCAGCTCAAGAACCGGGACAGAGATCTCCTACGAGCAGTACTTC. The encoded protein is CASSRTGTEISYEQYF. The full variable domain, rest sourced from reference TRBV18 and TRBJ2-7, is NAGVMQNPRHLVRRRGQEARLRCSPMKGHSHVYWYRQLPEEGLKFMVYLQKENIIDESGMPKERFSAEFPKEGPSILRIQQVVRGDSAAYFCASSRTGTEISYEQYFGPGTRLTVT.

The chain links TRBV28 to TRBJ1-5, with a possible D match to TRBD1 (5 bases). Germline V gives CDR1 MDHEN, CDR2 SYDVKM. Trimming left V 5 bases short and J 3 bases short, with 14 bases between. This CDR3 is 15 amino acids long. The CDR3 DNA follows: TGTGCCAGCAGTGAGGGGTCGCGGGACAATCAGCCCCAGCATTTT. Amino acid sequence: CASSEGSRDNQPQHF.

This clone was counted between two and nine times. The rearrangement uses TRBV7-8 and TRBJ1-1; 10 nucleotides line up with TRBD1. This CDR3 spans 17 amino acids. The V gene's germline CDR1 is SGHVS and CDR2 FQNEAQ. V trimming: 5 bases; J trimming: 1 base; junction bases outside the gene matches: 10. As DNA, the CDR3 is TGTGCCAGCAGCAAAGACAGGGGGCTTTTTAGGAACACTGAAGCTTTCTTT. Translation: CASSKDRGLFRNTEAFF.

The chain carries TRBV19 and TRBJ2-1; TRBD2 agrees at 11 bases. Germline loops: CDR1 LNHDA, CDR2 SQIVND (reference sequence). Unmatched junction bases numbered 7, after V lost 3 bases and J lost 6 bases. CDR3 length: 16 residues. The CDR3 reads CASSIPLSGRANEQFF. CDR3 coding DNA: TGTGCCAGTAGTATCCCCCTTAGCGGGAGGGCCAATGAGCAGTTCTTC.

In this sample, this clone turned up once. This rearrangement joins TRBV24-1 to TRBJ2-4; no reliable D call. CDR1 and CDR2 from the germline V gene are KGHDR and SFDVKD. The CDR3 extends over 15 amino acids. V lost 2 bases, J lost 3 bases, and 10 bases lay in between. DNA of the CDR3: TGTGCCACCAGTGATTCACTAAAGGACAAAAACATTCAGTACTTC. This encodes CATSDSLKDKNIQYF.

V is TRBV13 and J is TRBJ2-7, with 10 bases lining up with TRBD2. Germline loops: CDR1 PRHDT, CDR2 FYEKMQ (reference sequence). The CDR3 extends over 16 amino acids. Trimming removed 3 bases from V and 3 bases from J; junction bases left unmatched: 8. The CDR3 loop is CASSFGAGGRYYEQYF. The CDR3 DNA follows: TGTGCCAGCAGCTTCGGAGCGGGGGGGCGTTACTACGAGCAGTACTTC.

CDR3 region: CASSPLGKRAIYNEQFF. The CDR3 bases are TGTGCCAGCAGCCCACTCGGTAAGCGCGCGATCTACAATGAGCAGTTCTTC. V is TRBV11-2 and J is TRBJ2-1; D is unresolved. This CDR3 comprises 17 residues. V lost 5 bases and J lost 3, with 20 bases in between. Germline V gene sequence: CDR1 SGHAT, CDR2 FQNNGV.